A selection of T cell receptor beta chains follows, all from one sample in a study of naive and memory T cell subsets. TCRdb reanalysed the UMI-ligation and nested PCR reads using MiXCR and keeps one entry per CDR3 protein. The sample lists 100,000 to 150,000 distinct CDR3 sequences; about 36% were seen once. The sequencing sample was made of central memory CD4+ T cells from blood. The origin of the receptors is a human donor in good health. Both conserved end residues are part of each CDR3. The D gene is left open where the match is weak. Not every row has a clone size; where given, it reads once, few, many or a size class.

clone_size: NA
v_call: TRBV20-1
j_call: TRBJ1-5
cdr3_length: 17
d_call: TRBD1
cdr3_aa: CSAHSRTDRGRNQPQHF
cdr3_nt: TGCAGTGCTCACTCCCGAACTGACAGGGGCAGAAATCAGCCCCAGCATTTT

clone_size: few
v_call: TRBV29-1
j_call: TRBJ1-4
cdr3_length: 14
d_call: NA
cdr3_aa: CSVLTTGSSEKLFF
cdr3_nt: TGCAGCGTCCTGACAACCGGAAGCAGTGAAAAACTGTTTTTT

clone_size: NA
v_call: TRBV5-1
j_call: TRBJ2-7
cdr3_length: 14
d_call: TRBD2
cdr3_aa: CASSLSGSVSEQYF
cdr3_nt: TGCGCCAGCAGCTTGAGCGGGAGTGTCTCCGAGCAGTACTTC

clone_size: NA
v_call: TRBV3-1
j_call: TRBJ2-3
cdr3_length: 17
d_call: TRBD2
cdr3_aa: CASSTRLAGVGTDTQYF
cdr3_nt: TGTGCCAGCAGCACTCGACTAGCGGGAGTAGGCACAGATACGCAGTATTTT

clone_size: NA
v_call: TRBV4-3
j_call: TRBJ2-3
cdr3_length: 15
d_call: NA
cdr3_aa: CASSQGGGMADTQYF
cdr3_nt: TGCGCCAGCAGCCAAGGAGGAGGTATGGCAGATACGCAGTATTTT

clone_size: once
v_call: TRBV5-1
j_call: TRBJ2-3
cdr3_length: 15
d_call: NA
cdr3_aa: CASSLDGLKLGTQYF
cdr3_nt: TGCGCCAGCAGCTTGGATGGACTAAAGCTTGGTACGCAGTATTTT

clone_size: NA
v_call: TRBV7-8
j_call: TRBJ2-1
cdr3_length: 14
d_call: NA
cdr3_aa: CASSLRVKNNEQFF
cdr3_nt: TGTGCCAGCAGCTTACGAGTCAAAAACAATGAGCAGTTCTTC

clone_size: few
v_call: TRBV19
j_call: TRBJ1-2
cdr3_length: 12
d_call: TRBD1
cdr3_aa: CASGQASYGYTF
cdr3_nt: TGTGCCAGTGGACAGGCGTCCTATGGCTACACCTTC

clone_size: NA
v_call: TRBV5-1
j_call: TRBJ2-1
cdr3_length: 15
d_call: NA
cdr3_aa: CASSPARSQYNEQFF
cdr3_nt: TGCGCCAGCAGCCCGGCCAGGAGTCAATACAATGAGCAGTTCTTC

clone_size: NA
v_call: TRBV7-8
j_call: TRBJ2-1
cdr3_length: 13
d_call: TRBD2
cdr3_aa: CASSLAEGLVPIF
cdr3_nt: TGTGCCAGCAGCTTAGCGGAGGGACTAGTTCCGATCTTC

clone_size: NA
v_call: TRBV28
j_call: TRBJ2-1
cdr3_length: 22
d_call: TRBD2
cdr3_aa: CASTPGSWTSGKTALSYNEQFF
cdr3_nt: TGTGCCAGCACCCCCGGGTCCTGGACTAGCGGGAAAACGGCCCTTTCCTACAATGAGCAGTTCTTC

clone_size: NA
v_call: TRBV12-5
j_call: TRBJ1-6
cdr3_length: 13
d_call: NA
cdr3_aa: CASGLVFGSPLHF
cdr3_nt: TGTGCTAGTGGTTTGGTATTTGGTTCACCCCTCCACTTT

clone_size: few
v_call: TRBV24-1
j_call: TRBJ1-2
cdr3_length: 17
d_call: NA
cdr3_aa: CATSGPIPRGFGYGYTF
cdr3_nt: TGTGCCACCAGTGGGCCTATACCAAGGGGATTTGGTTATGGCTACACCTTC

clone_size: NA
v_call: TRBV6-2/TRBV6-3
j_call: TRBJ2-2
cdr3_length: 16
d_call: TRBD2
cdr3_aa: CASSDGLAGGNGELFF
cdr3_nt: TGTGCCAGCAGTGACGGACTAGCGGGAGGCAACGGGGAGCTGTTTTTT

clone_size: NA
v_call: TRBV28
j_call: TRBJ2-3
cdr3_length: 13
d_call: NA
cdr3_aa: CASSLLQPNTQYF
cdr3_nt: TGTGCCAGCAGTTTATTGCAGCCTAATACGCAGTATTTT

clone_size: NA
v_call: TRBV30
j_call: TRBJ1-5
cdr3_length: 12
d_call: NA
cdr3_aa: CAWSGSNQPQHF
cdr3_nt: TGTGCCTGGAGTGGAAGCAATCAGCCCCAGCATTTT

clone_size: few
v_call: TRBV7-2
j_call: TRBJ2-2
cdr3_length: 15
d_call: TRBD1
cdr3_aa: CASSARTGGTGELFF
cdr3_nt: TGTGCCAGCAGCGCCCGGACAGGGGGAACCGGGGAGCTGTTTTTT

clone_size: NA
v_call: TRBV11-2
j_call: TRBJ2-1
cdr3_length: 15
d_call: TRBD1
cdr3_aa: CASSLGQGAFNEQFF
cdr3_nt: TGTGCCAGCAGCTTAGGGCAGGGGGCCTTCAATGAGCAGTTCTTC

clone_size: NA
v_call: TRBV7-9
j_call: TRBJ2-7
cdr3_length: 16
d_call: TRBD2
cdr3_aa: CASSPGGALAAEGEYF
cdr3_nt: TGTGCCAGCAGCCCGGGCGGGGCACTAGCGGCAGAGGGGGAGTACTTC

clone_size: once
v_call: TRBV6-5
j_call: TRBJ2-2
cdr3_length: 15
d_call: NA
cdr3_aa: CASSMEGLGAGELFF
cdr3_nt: TGTGCCAGCAGTATGGAAGGGTTGGGGGCCGGGGAGCTGTTTTTT

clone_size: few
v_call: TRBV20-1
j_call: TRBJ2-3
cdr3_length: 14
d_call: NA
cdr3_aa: CSARGIESTDTQYF
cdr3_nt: TGCAGTGCTAGAGGAATTGAGAGCACAGATACGCAGTATTTT

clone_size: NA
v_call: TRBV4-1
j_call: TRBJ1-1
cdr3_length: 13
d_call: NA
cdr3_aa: CASSRFRGEEAFF
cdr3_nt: TGCGCCAGCAGCCGATTTAGAGGGGAAGAGGCTTTCTTT